Included here is one T cell receptor beta chain sequence, with context. Its antigen is not yet known. The sample holds no much larger clone one base away, and base qualities are not on file. Per the germline V gene, SGHRS is the CDR1 and YFSETQ is the CDR2. The CDR3 measures 15 amino acids from cysteine to phenylalanine. Kept here is only the CDR3 DNA, which spans 45 bases and is read in frame from base 1. V is cut by 3 bases and J by 2 bases, and the space between the germline ends is 11 bases. Library preparation employed 5' RACE. The instrument given in TCRdb is NextSeq 500. In the TCR library protocol, unique molecular identifiers were attached to individual cDNA molecules to correct for PCR bias and sequencing error. Both TCR alpha and beta chains were sequenced, and tight co-correlation was observed between alpha and beta sequence abundances in each sample. Per the original workflow: Decombinator V4 was used to annotate TCR sequences for V gene, J gene and CDR3. TCRs were defined as expanded if a significant change between any two time points was detected under a Poisson model with p below 0.0001. Abundances of TCRs were expressed as counts per million after normalisation to the total number of TCRs sequenced in each sample. MAIT TCRs were defined by TRAV1-2 paired with TRAJ12, TRAJ20 or TRAJ33, and iNKT TCRs by TRAV10 paired with TRAJ18. VDJdb, accessed 1 November 2021, was searched for CMV, EBV and SARS-CoV-2 annotated TCRs, excluding TCRs annotated for multiple antigens. The raw public reads went through TCRdb reprocessing: fastp at Q25, MiXCR clone calling, in-frame beta chains kept. Each entry merges the rows of one CDR3 protein and shows their most common DNA and genes. It is TCRdb's table, rather than the study itself, that gives the V and J calls and clone size. In this sample the table shows some 59,000 distinct CDR3 sequences, more than 9% of which occur a single time. The ten top clones hold roughly 4.8% of the sample.

Set within a cohort of healthcare workers in London, UK, this nested case-control study involved weekly PCR testing of nasopharyngeal swabs along with blood sampling. Healthcare workers were enrolled in the week of the UK lockdown, from 23 to 31 March 2020, and were followed every week for up to roughly 15 weeks. The sample comes from a study of early T cells in non-severe SARS-CoV-2 infection (dated by TCRdb to about 2021). Context from the whole study: Because TCR sequencing was done on bulk RNA from unsorted whole blood, the alpha and beta chains could not be paired. Paper-wide results and their limitations: VDJdb matching was skewed toward anti-spike CD8 responses, so virus-specific expansions were likely underestimated and private and CD4 specificities were missed.

Sequenced sample: whole blood. This receptor was identified in an adult who was a healthcare worker with PCR-confirmed SARS-CoV-2 infection or an uninfected control (not recorded which). The chain joins TRBV5-1 to TRBJ2-2; TRBD1 is a weak D gene call, 5 bases matching. For the CDR3, the sequence is CASSWNWGNTGELFF. The sequence in DNA is TGCGCCAGCAGCTGGAATTGGGGCAACACCGGGGAGCTGTTTTTT. With the portions outside the CDR3 filled from the reference TRBV5-1 and TRBJ2-2 genes, the complete variable region becomes KAGVTQTPRYLIKTRGQQVTLSCSPISGHRSVSWYQQTPGQGLQFLFEYFSETQRNKGNFPGRFSGRQFSNSRSEMNVSTLELGDSALYLCASSWNWGNTGELFFGEGSRLTVL.